The 17 T cell receptor beta chains reported below all come from one sample, sequenced in a study of regulatory T cells in long-lasting Graves disease. Stated time point: newly diagnosed GD, antithyroid drugs for less than 3 months. Making the TCR library involved RNA that had been extracted from PBMCs. Libraries of TCR beta came from iRepertoire HTBI primers plus Arm-PCR of CDR3 regions. MiXCR was run by TCRdb on the multiplex PCR reads, yielding one entry per CDR3 protein. The data contain 360,000 or so distinct CDR3 sequences, 16% of them singletons. This sample also belongs to another study, concerning T cells in Graves' hyperthyroidism and ophthalmopathy.

This specimen consisted of peripheral blood mononuclear cells (PBMCs), obtained at new diagnosis, from a patient treated with antithyroid drugs. The receptors originated from a man in his forties or fifties with Graves disease.

The chain links TRBV10-1 to TRBJ1-5, with D tentatively TRBD1 (5 bases). The CDR3 sequence is 16 residues long. The germline V gene encodes CDR1 WNHNN and CDR2 SYGVQD (reference sequence). V lost 7 bases and J lost 0, with 16 bases in between. The CDR3 spells CASTSQGLNSNQPQHF. CDR3 coding DNA: TGCGCCAGCACCTCCCAGGGCCTCAATAGCAATCAGCCCCAGCATTTT.

As concerns this clonotype: This likely reflects a read error, since a far larger clone is one base away. In nucleotides, the CDR3 is TGTGCCTGGAGTCGACTAGATGTGGAGACCCAGTACTTC. It encodes CAWSRLDVETQYF. J is TRBJ2-7 and V is TRBV30, with D possibly TRBD2 on 6 matching bases. The assigned J gene may be wrong: the sequence end matches TRBJ2-5 better. Per germline, CDR1 GTSNPN and CDR2 SVGIG (reference sequence). The CDR3 runs 13 residues.

The V call is TRBV12-3 or TRBV12-4, the J call TRBJ2-7; D is uncertain. CDR3 length: 14 residues. V was cut by 2 bases and J by 3 bases, with 11 bases left in between. DNA for the CDR3: TGTGCCAGCAGTTTATTTCCAGACAACTACGAGCAGTACTTC. This translates into CASSLFPDNYEQYF.

This clonotype was seen a few times. This CDR3 reads CASSLGAGSNEKLFF. Written as DNA, the CDR3 is TGCGCCAGCAGCTTGGGGGCGGGTTCTAATGAAAAACTGTTTTTT. The chain joins TRBV5-1 to TRBJ1-4; unclear D gene. Germline V gene sequence: CDR1 SGHRS, CDR2 YFSETQ. V was cut by 0 bases and J by 3 bases, with 9 bases left in between. This CDR3 is built from 15 residues.

This clonotype was found a few times. The chain combines TRBV7-8 with TRBJ2-7; the match to TRBD1 covers 10 bases. Trimming cost V 5 bases and J 4 bases; bases outside gene matches: 5. The CDR3 spans 14 residues. Per the germline V gene, CDR1 is SGHVS and CDR2 is FQNEAQ. This CDR3 is CASSVDRGLYEQYF. The CDR3 region has the DNA TGTGCCAGCAGCGTCGACAGGGGGCTATACGAGCAGTACTTC.

This clonotype was picked up many times. This chain joins TRBV30 and TRBJ2-3, with TRBD2 as a possible D gene (6 bases). Germline V gene sequence: CDR1 GTSNPN, CDR2 SVGIG (reference sequence). The CDR3 is 13 amino acids. V dropped 4 bases and J dropped 8 bases, with 16 bases sitting between them. The CDR3 region is CAWTWRLGGTQYF. CDR3 DNA sequence: TGTGCCTGGACTTGGAGATTGGGGGGTACGCAGTATTTT.

The sample holds many counts of this clonotype. The rearrangement joins TRBV2 to TRBJ2-5; D is ambiguous. Germline CDR1 SNHLY, CDR2 FYNNEI. Trimming took 4 bases from V and 5 from J, leaving 17 bases between them. CDR3 length: 15 residues. The CDR3 coding sequence is TGTGCCAGCAGTGGGCCTAAGGTTCAACTTGAGACCCAGTACTTC. Amino acid sequence: CASSGPKVQLETQYF.

The chain has TRBV9 and TRBJ1-1; D may be TRBD1 (5 bases). This CDR3 comprises 13 residues. Trimming left V 4 bases short and J 5 bases short, with 12 bases between. Per germline, CDR1 SGDLS and CDR2 YYNGEE. DNA for the CDR3: TGTGCCAGCAGCTTTGGGGGTTGGACTGAAGCTTTCTTT. Residues: CASSFGGWTEAFF.

This clonotype was picked up many times. The chain uses TRBV6-5 and TRBJ2-5; no clear D gene. The CDR3 consists of 14 residues. Trimming left V 3 bases short and J 4 bases short, with 12 bases between. CDR1 is MNHEY and CDR2 is SVGAGI in the germline V gene. CDR3: CASSYRPGRETQYF. For the CDR3, the DNA is TGTGCCAGCAGTTATCGACCGGGCCGAGAGACCCAGTACTTC.

This clonotype was seen ten or more times. The genes are TRBV12-3 or TRBV12-4 and TRBJ2-2, with 10 bases fitting TRBD2. V trimming: 8 bases; J trimming: 1 base; junction bases outside the gene matches: 16. The CDR3 contains 19 residues. The CDR3 nucleotides read TGTGCCAGCCTTAGACCCGGGCTAGCGGGGGCCCTGAACACCGGGGAGCTGTTTTTT. This codes for CASLRPGLAGALNTGELFF.

This clonotype was recorded many times. J is TRBJ1-5 and V is TRBV3-1; 8 positions agree with TRBD1. Germline values: CDR1 LGHDT, CDR2 YNNKEL (reference sequence). The V gene end was trimmed by 1 base and the J gene end by 2 bases; junction bases not matched to a gene: 13. CDR3 size: 19 residues. CDR3 nucleotide sequence: TGTGCCAGCAGCCAAGGTCCACAGGGGGGGATGTGGGGCAATCAGCCCCAGCATTTT. Amino acid sequence: CASSQGPQGGMWGNQPQHF.

This clonotype was recorded many times. The chain combines TRBV5-1 with TRBJ1-5; D is possibly TRBD1 (5 bases). The CDR3 is made up of 15 amino acids. Trimming removed 0 bases from V and 4 bases from J, with 11 bases in between. Germline assignment: CDR1 SGHRS and CDR2 YFSETQ. The CDR3 reads CASSLEGLRNQPQHF. CDR3 nucleotides: TGCGCCAGCAGCTTGGAGGGGTTGAGGAATCAGCCCCAGCATTTT. Looking up the rest from reference TRBV5-1 and TRBJ1-5 gives the full variable domain: KAGVTQTPRYLIKTRGQQVTLSCSPISGHRSVSWYQQTPGQGLQFLFEYFSETQRNKGNFPGRFSGRQFSNSRSEMNVSTLELGDSALYLCASSLEGLRNQPQHFGDGTRLSIL.

This clonotype was counted at least ten times. The CDR3: CASSETRLGSWDTQYF. CDR3 nucleotide sequence: TGTGCCAGCAGCGAGACCCGGCTAGGGTCTTGGGATACGCAGTATTTT. V usage is TRBV3-1 and J usage is TRBJ2-3; D is unresolved. CDR1 is LGHDT, CDR2 YNNKEL, per germline (reference sequence). Trimming took off 5 bases at V and 6 bases at J, with 21 bases between the two ends. The CDR3 spans 16 residues.

The chain is built from TRBV3-1 and TRBJ2-1; TRBD2 agrees at 11 bases. This CDR3 contains 15 residues. Germline CDR1 and CDR2: LGHDT and YNNKEL (reference sequence). Trimming at V came to 4 bases and at J to 3 bases, leaving 2 bases not matched to a gene. The CDR3 sequence: CASSRSGGDYNEQFF. CDR3 nucleotides: TGTGCCAGCAGCCGTAGCGGGGGGGACTACAATGAGCAGTTCTTC.

This clonotype appeared many times. The chain carries TRBV24-1 and TRBJ2-1, with a weak D call TRBD1 (6 bases). The CDR3 covers 15 residues. V was clipped by 3 bases and J by 6 bases, with 14 bases between them. Germline-derived CDR1 and CDR2 are KGHDR and SFDVKD. For the CDR3, the DNA is TGTGCCACCAGTGATAGCCTGGACAGAGTCAATGAGCAGTTCTTC. As protein: CATSDSLDRVNEQFF.

This clonotype was found once. A much larger clone is a single base away; this may be a read error. This rearrangement joins TRBV6-9 to TRBJ2-7; the D gene is possibly TRBD1 (5 bases). The CDR3 length is 16 residues. Per germline, CDR1 MNHGY and CDR2 SVAAGI. The CDR3: CASRYSLGRVGHEQYF. The CDR3 DNA reads TGTGCCAGCCGTTACTCTCTTGGCAGGGTGGGCCACGAGCAGTACTTC.

The genes are TRBV9 and TRBJ2-1; 7 positions match TRBD2. CDR1 and CDR2 from the germline V gene are SGDLS and YYNGEE. The trim removed 2 bases at V and 3 bases at J, leaving 5 bases unmatched. CDR3 length: 15 amino acids. The CDR3 reads CASSVAGDYYNEQFF. The CDR3 DNA sequence: TGTGCCAGCAGCGTGGCGGGGGATTACTACAATGAGCAGTTCTTC.